Listed here are 8 T cell receptor beta chains from one sample, sequenced in a study of T cell responses to AZD1222 COVID-19 vaccine. Using immunoSEQ multiplex PCR, the repertoire was profiled, and TCRdb retains in-frame clones only, with some absent. This sample has over 150,000 clones, with approximately 86% found just once. Specimen: peripheral blood, collected on day 0 of AZD1222 vaccination. Receptors originate from an adult in good health.

The chain is built from TRBV15 and TRBJ1-6; TRBD1 might be the D (5 bases). Germline values: CDR1 LNHNV, CDR2 YYDKDF (reference sequence). The ends were cut back, 4 bases at V and 9 bases at J, with 22 bases in the middle. CDR3 length: 17 amino acids. DNA for the CDR3: TGTGCCACCAGCATCCAATCCGGACGACCGAGGGGTTCACCCCTCCACTTT. Its protein product is CATSIQSGRPRGSPLHF.

The chain combines TRBV28 with TRBJ1-2; 10 bases map to TRBD1. CDR1 is MDHEN, CDR2 SYDVKM, per germline. J lost 2 bases, V lost 6 bases, and 9 bases had no gene match. This CDR3 has 16 residues. The CDR3 protein is CASRAPGTGVNYGYTF. Written as DNA, the CDR3 is TGTGCCAGCAGGGCACCCGGGACAGGGGTCAACTATGGCTACACCTTC.

The chain employs TRBV10-2 and TRBJ2-1; 7 bases line up with TRBD2. Germline V gene lookup returns CDR1 WSHSY and CDR2 SAAADI. The CDR3 loop spans 15 amino acids. The ends lost 8 bases at V and 0 bases at J; junction bases unmatched: 7. CDR3 sequence reads: CASGAGVTSYNEQFF. The CDR3 DNA reads TGCGCCAGCGGGGCGGGAGTCACCTCCTACAATGAGCAGTTCTTC.

This sequence joins TRBV29-1 and TRBJ2-7, with 11 bases aligning to TRBD1. This CDR3 comprises 14 residues. V was pared by 2 bases and J by 5 bases, with 5 bases of the junction left unmatched. Germline assignment: CDR1 SQVTM and CDR2 ANQGSEA. The CDR3 DNA follows: TGCAGCGTTGAAAGGACAGGGGGCACGAACGAGCAGTACTTC. Protein product: CSVERTGGTNEQYF.

V and J are TRBV5-6 and TRBJ1-2; tentatively, D is TRBD1 (6 bases). V shed 2 bases and J shed 7 bases, with 9 bases lying between them. Germline CDR1 SGHDT, CDR2 YYEEEE. This CDR3 comprises 12 residues. CDR3 sequence (DNA): TGTGCCAGCAGCTTCTCAGGGGTTGGCTACACCTTC. The encoded protein is CASSFSGVGYTF.

This clone was seen a few times. The chain employs TRBV27 and TRBJ2-7; D is possibly TRBD1 (5 bases). The V gene lost 3 bases and the J gene lost 0 bases, with 18 bases spanning the gap. CDR3 length: 17 amino acids. Germline V gives CDR1 MNHEY, CDR2 SMNVEV (reference sequence). CDR3 DNA sequence: TGTGCCAGCAGTTTTGAAGACAGAGTCTTAGTCTCCTACGAGCAGTACTTC. Its protein product is CASSFEDRVLVSYEQYF.

V gene TRBV19 combines with J gene TRBJ2-2; 11 bases line up with TRBD1. This CDR3 is built from 18 residues. The trim removed 7 bases at V and 3 bases at J, leaving 13 bases unmatched. Germline V gene lookup returns CDR1 LNHDA and CDR2 SQIVND (reference sequence). The CDR3 reads CASTRAGTGGVDTGELFF. The CDR3 DNA sequence: TGTGCCAGTACCCGGGCGGGGACAGGGGGAGTTGACACCGGGGAGCTGTTTTTT.

This chain joins TRBV30 and TRBJ2-2, with a weak D call TRBD1 (5 bases). The CDR3 covers 13 residues. Germline V lookup: CDR1 GTSNPN, CDR2 SVGIG (reference sequence). Trimming cost V 0 bases and J 6 bases, with 8 bases left between them. The CDR3 DNA follows: TGTGCCTGGAGTGTACAGGAACCCGGGGAGCTGTTTTTT. Translation gives CAWSVQEPGELFF.